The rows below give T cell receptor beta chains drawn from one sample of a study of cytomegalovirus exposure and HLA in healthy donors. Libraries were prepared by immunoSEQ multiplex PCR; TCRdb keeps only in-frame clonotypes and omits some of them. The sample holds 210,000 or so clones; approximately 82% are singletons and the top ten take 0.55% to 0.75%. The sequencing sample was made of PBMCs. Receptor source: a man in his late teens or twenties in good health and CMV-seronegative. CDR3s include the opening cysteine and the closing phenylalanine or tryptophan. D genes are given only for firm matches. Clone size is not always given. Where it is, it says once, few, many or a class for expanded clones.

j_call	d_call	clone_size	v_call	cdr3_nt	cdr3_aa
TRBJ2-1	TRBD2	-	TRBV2	TGTGCCAGCAAACCCCTAGCGGGAGGACTATCCTACAATGAGCAGTTCTTC	CASKPLAGGLSYNEQFF
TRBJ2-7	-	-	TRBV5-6	TGTGCCAGCAGCTTGGCGGCCTACGAGCAGTACTTC	CASSLAAYEQYF
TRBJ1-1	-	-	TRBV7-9	TGTGCCAGCAGCCCGCAAGCCGGGACAACCAATGAAGCTTTCTTT	CASSPQAGTTNEAFF
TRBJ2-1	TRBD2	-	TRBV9	TGTGCCAGCAGTACTAGCGGTTCCTACAATGAGCAGTTCTTC	CASSTSGSYNEQFF
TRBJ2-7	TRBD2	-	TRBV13	TGTGCCAGCAGCACTAGCGGGAGGGCCGGCCACGAGCAGTACTTC	CASSTSGRAGHEQYF
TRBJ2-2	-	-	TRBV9	TGTGCCAGCAGCCCCCCCGACAGGACCAACACCGGGGAGCTGTTTTTT	CASSPPDRTNTGELFF
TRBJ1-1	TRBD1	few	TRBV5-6	TGTGCCAGCACCCGGGACAGGAACACTGAAGCTTTCTTT	CASTRDRNTEAFF
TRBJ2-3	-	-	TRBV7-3	TGTGCCAGCAGCTTAACAGGGGGCACAGATACGCAGTATTTT	CASSLTGGTDTQYF
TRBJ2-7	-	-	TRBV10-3	TGTGCCATCAGTGAGTCGAGGCAGTTATACGAGCAGTACTTC	CAISESRQLYEQYF
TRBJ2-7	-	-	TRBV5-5	TGTGCCAGCAGCTTGTCCATCAACGAGCAGTACTTC	CASSLSINEQYF
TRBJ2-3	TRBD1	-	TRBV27	TGTGCCAGCAGTTTGACAGGGCCAGATACGCAGTATTTT	CASSLTGPDTQYF
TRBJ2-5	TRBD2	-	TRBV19	TGTGCCAGTAGTATAGGTTTCCTAGCGGGTAAAGAGACCCAGTACTTC	CASSIGFLAGKETQYF
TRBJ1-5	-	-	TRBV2	TGTGCCAGCAGTGAAGACCCCCCGGGGTGGGGCAATCAGCCCCAGCATTTT	CASSEDPPGWGNQPQHF
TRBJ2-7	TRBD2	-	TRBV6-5	TGTGCCAGCAGTTACTCTCTAGCGGACTTATACGAGCAGTACTTC	CASSYSLADLYEQYF
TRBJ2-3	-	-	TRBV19	TGTGCCAGTAGCCCGGGTTCTCCGCAGTATTTT	CASSPGSPQYF
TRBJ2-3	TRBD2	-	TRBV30	TGTGCCTGGAGTGCGGGAGGGACTAGCGGGACCCGAAGCACAGATACGCAGTATTTT	CAWSAGGTSGTRSTDTQYF
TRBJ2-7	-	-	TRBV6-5	TGTGCCAGCAGTAACCATGGGCGGGCCGACGAGCAGTACTTC	CASSNHGRADEQYF
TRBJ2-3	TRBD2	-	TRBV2	TGTGCCAGCGGCGGGGGGAATTCAGATACGCAGTATTTT	CASGGGNSDTQYF
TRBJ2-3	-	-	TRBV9	TGTGCCAGCAGCGTAGCGGGAACTAGCACAGATACGCAGTATTTT	CASSVAGTSTDTQYF
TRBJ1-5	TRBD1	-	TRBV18	TGTGCCAGCTCACCACAGGGGGCGTCGGATCAGCCCCAGCATTTT	CASSPQGASDQPQHF
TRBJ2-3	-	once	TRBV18	TGTGCCAGCTCACCTACAGCCAGCACAGATACGCAGTATTTT	CASSPTASTDTQYF
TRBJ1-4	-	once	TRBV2	TGTGCCAGCAGTGAAAATAGCAGCCGGGAAAAACTGTTTTTT	CASSENSSREKLFF
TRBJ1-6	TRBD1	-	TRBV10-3	TGTGCCATCAGTGAGTCCGGGACAGGGGGCAATAATTCACCCCTCCACTTT	CAISESGTGGNNSPLHF
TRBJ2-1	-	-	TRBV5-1	TGCGCCAGCAGCCCCCAGAGCGAACCCTACAATGAGCAGTTCTTC	CASSPQSEPYNEQFF
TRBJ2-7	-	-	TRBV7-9	TGTGCCAGCACTAGTACCTACGAGCAGTACTTC	CASTSTYEQYF
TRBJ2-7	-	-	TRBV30	TGTGCCTGGAGTTTCAGGGGCGAGCAGTACTTC	CAWSFRGEQYF
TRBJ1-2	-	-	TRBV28	TGTGCCAGCAGTTTAATACAGGGCCCTCGCTATGGCTACACCTTC	CASSLIQGPRYGYTF
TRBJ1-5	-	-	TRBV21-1	TGTGCCAGCAGCAAAGCAGGCAGGGTCAATCAGCCCCAGCATTTT	CASSKAGRVNQPQHF
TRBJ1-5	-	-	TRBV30	TGTGCCTGGAGTACAGACGGTAATCAGCCCCAGCATTTT	CAWSTDGNQPQHF
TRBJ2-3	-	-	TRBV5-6	TGTGCCAGCAGCCGTTGGGGGCGAAGAGATACGCAGTATTTT	CASSRWGRRDTQYF
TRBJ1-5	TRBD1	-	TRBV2	TGTGCCAGCAGTCCGGGACAGGGGGTCTTTGGGCAGCCCCAGCATTTT	CASSPGQGVFGQPQHF
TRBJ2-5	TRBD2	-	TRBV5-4	TGTGCCAGCAGCTCCGGGACTAAGCAAGGGACCCAGTACTTC	CASSSGTKQGTQYF
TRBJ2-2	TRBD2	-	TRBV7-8	TGTGCCAGCAGTCCGAGGACGGCGGGAGCATCGGGCGGGGAGCTGTTTTTT	CASSPRTAGASGGELFF
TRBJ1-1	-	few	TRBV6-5	TGTGCCAGCGGCGGGGGGGGGACTGAAGCTTTCTTT	CASGGGGTEAFF
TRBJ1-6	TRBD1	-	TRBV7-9	TGTGCCAGCAGCTCGGGACAGGCAAATTCACCCCTCCACTTT	CASSSGQANSPLHF
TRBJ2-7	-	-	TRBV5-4	TGTGCCAGCAGCTCCCCCGGGGTTCCCGACTCGCAGTACTTC	CASSSPGVPDSQYF
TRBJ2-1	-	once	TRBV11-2	TGTGCCAGCAGCCCAAGGGCGGGGGCGGGGGAGCAGTTCTTC	CASSPRAGAGEQFF
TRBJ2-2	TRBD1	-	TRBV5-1	TGCGCCAGCAGCCCGTTGGGACAGGTTGGCACCGGGGAGCTGTTTTTT	CASSPLGQVGTGELFF
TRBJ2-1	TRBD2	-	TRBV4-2	TGTGCCAGCAGCCAAGCCCAAGGAGGACTAGCGGGAGCCCTGGAGCAGTTCTTC	CASSQAQGGLAGALEQFF
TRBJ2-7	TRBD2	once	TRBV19	TGTGCCAGTAGTGTTAGACTAGCGGGATTTACCTACGAGCAGTACTTC	CASSVRLAGFTYEQYF
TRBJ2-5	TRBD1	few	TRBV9	TGTGCCAGCAGCGTTTCAGGGACAGAAGAGACCCAGTACTTC	CASSVSGTEETQYF
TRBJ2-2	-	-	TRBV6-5	TGTGCCAGCAGTGACTCGACAGACACCGGGGAGCTGTTTTTT	CASSDSTDTGELFF
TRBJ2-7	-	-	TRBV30	TGTGCCTGGAGTGGTGGGCCAGGATCGGCCTACGAGCAGTACTTC	CAWSGGPGSAYEQYF
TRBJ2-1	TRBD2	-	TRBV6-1	TGTGCCAGCAGTGGGGGGACTAGCGGGGCCTCCTACAATGAGCAGTTCTTC	CASSGGTSGASYNEQFF
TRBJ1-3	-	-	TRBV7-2	TGTGCCAGCAGCCCGCACAGCGGAAACACCATATATTTT	CASSPHSGNTIYF
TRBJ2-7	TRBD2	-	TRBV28	TGTGCCAGCAGTCTGCCCGGACTAGCGGTCTCCTACGAGCAGTACTTC	CASSLPGLAVSYEQYF
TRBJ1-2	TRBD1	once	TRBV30	TGTGCCTGGAGTGGAGGGGGCGCGTCTAACTATGGCTACACCTTC	CAWSGGGASNYGYTF
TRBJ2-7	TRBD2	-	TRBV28	TGTGCCAGCAGTCCGCTTAGCGGGCCAGCTACCGAGCAGTACTTC	CASSPLSGPATEQYF
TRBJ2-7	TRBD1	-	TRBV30	TGTGCCTGGACAGGGGGCTACGAGCAGTACTTC	CAWTGGYEQYF
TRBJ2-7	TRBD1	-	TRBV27	TGTGCCAGCAGTTATGGGACAGACTACGAGCAGTACTTC	CASSYGTDYEQYF
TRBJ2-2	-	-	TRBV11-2	TGTGCCAGCAGCTTAGAGCTAAATTTCGTCTTGAACACCGGGGAGCTGTTTTTT	CASSLELNFVLNTGELFF
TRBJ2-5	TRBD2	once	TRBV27	TGTGCCAGCAGTCGGACTAGCGGGAGAGAGACCCAGTACTTC	CASSRTSGRETQYF
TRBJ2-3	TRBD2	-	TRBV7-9	TGTGCCAGCAGCCCACGGACTAGAAGGTACACGGATACGCAGTATTTT	CASSPRTRRYTDTQYF
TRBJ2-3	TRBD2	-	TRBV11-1	TGTGCCAGCAGTAAAGGAAGCGGGGAGGGGAAAACGCAGTATTTT	CASSKGSGEGKTQYF
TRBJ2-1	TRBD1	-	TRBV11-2	TGTGCCAGCAGCTTGCAGGGGGCCTATGAGCAGTTCTTC	CASSLQGAYEQFF
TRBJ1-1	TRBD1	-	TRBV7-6	TGTGCCAGCAGCCCCGGGACAGCTAACACTGAAGCTTTCTTT	CASSPGTANTEAFF
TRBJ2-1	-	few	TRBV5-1	TGCGCCAGCAGCTCAGGGGTGGCTGAGCAGTTCTTC	CASSSGVAEQFF
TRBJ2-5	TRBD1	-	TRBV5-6	TGTGCCAGCAGCCCATTGGACAGGCGAGGAGAGACCCAGTACTTC	CASSPLDRRGETQYF
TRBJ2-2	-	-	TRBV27	TGTGCCAGCAAGGACAGGGCGGGGGTCGGGGAGCTGTTTTTT	CASKDRAGVGELFF
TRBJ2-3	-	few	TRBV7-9	TGTGCCAGCCTACGGAGCCTCGGGAGCACAGATACGCAGTATTTT	CASLRSLGSTDTQYF